One sample yielded the 3 T cell receptor beta chains listed below, sequenced in a study of vaccination and CD4 T cells after COVID-19 (dated by TCRdb to 2021 to 2024). The antigens for these receptors are not known. The treatment or condition label, read with the paper, signifies: roughly ten-day PBMC culture with coronavirus spike peptide pools or control peptides (ViraFEST assay). Preparation of the library involved PCR. The sequencer was an Illumina iSeq 100. DNA from cultured CD4+ T cells underwent TCR sequencing with the Oncomine TCR Beta short-read assay at the Johns Hopkins FTIC core. The public reads were reanalyzed by TCRdb: fastp trimming at Q25, MiXCR alignment, in-frame beta chains only. A single entry per CDR3 protein holds the most common genes and DNA from its merged rows. This sample comprises approximately 14,000 distinct CDR3 sequences, about 30% of them detected only once. The ten largest clones take up roughly 15% of the sample.

Input material: cultured CD4+ T cells from blood. All receptors come from a human donor with COVID-19.

This clonotype occurred a few times. The chain has TRBV18 and TRBJ2-1, with D tentatively TRBD1 (5 bases). The V end lost 1 base, the J end lost 9 bases, and 13 bases lay between the germline ends. Germline CDR1 and CDR2: KGHSH and LQKENI. The CDR3 contains 14 residues. CDR3 loop: CASSPLTVSGEQFF. CDR3 DNA: TGTGCCAGCTCACCACTGACAGTTAGTGGTGAGCAGTTCTTC.

The chain links TRBV20-1 to TRBJ1-1; unclear D gene. V lost 6 bases to trimming and J lost 0 bases, with 14 bases between them. The CDR3 is 14 residues long. Germline V gives CDR1 DFQATT, CDR2 SNEGSKA (reference sequence). This chain's CDR3 is CSAPFVGMNTEAFF. CDR3 nucleotides: TGCAGTGCCCCATTCGTAGGAATGAACACTGAAGCTTTCTTT.

This chain joins TRBV5-1 and TRBJ2-2; perhaps TRBD2 as D (6 bases). V lost 4 bases to trimming and J lost 4 bases, with 20 bases between them. The CDR3 has 17 amino acids. Germline CDR1 is SGHRS and CDR2 is YFSETQ. CDR3 sequence: CASSMPRDPSGTGELFF. The CDR3 coding sequence is TGCGCCAGCAGCATGCCGCGGGACCCCTCTGGCACCGGGGAGCTGTTTTTT.